These 7 T cell receptor beta chains share one sample of origin, sequenced in a study of T cells in Graves' hyperthyroidism and ophthalmopathy. Regions amplified from RNA transcripts were the TCR beta CDR3 regions. HTBI primers drove first-round RT-PCR of the TCR CDR3. A single record per CDR3 protein comes from TCRdb applying MiXCR to the multiplex PCR reads. The sample consists of roughly 93,000 distinct CDR3 sequences, around 42% of them appearing once. The sequenced sample was peripheral blood or thyroid tissue (not recorded which). The source is a woman aged 25-40 years with Graves' hyperthyroidism.

This clonotype was counted ten times or more. The rearrangement links TRBV28 to TRBJ1-6; TRBD1 might be the D (6 bases). This CDR3 has 16 residues. Germline assignment: CDR1 MDHEN and CDR2 SYDVKM. Trimming stripped 3 bases from V and 8 bases from J, with 17 bases between. CDR3 bases: TGTGCCAGCAGTTTCACGAGACTCAGGGGAGATTCACCCCTCCACTTT. Its protein is CASSFTRLRGDSPLHF.

About this clonotype: A read error is possible here, since a much larger clone lies one base away. V gene TRBV6-5 combines with J gene TRBJ2-2; possibly TRBD2 for D (5 bases). CDR1 is MNHEY, CDR2 SVGAGI, per germline. The CDR3 extends over 13 amino acids. The chain's CDR3 is CASTVIQAGEPFF. The CDR3 coding sequence is TGTGCCAGCACTGTTATTCAAGCCGGGGAGCCGTTTTTT.

The DNA for the CDR3 is TGTGCCCGGAGCGAAAGGACTGAAGCTTTCTTT. It codes for CARSERTEAFF. J is TRBJ1-1 and V is TRBV7-3; D is unclear. V lost 11 bases to trimming and J lost 5 bases, with 12 bases between them. The CDR3 has 11 residues. CDR1 and CDR2 (germline): SGHTA, FQGTGA.

This clonotype was recorded at least ten times. The V gene is TRBV4-2, the J gene TRBJ2-7, with D unresolved. The CDR3 loop spans 15 amino acids. V lost 1 base, J lost 3 bases, and 13 bases lay in between. The germline V gene has CDR1 LGHNA and CDR2 YNFKEQ. The chain's CDR3 is CASSQGFDRDYEQYF. Written as DNA, the CDR3 is TGTGCCAGCAGCCAAGGGTTCGACCGCGACTACGAGCAGTACTTC.

The J gene is TRBJ2-7, the V gene TRBV2; 8 bases align to TRBD2. V lost 7 bases, J lost 5 bases, and 13 bases stayed unmatched. The germline gives CDR1 SNHLY, CDR2 FYNNEI. The CDR3 contains 15 residues. CDR3 sequence: CASTTSSGGHHEQYF. The CDR3 bases are TGTGCCAGCACTACTTCATCGGGAGGGCACCACGAGCAGTACTTC.

This chain joins TRBV5-1 and TRBJ2-2; the match to TRBD2 covers 10 bases. From germline, CDR1 is SGHRS and CDR2 YFSETQ. Trimming cost V 4 bases and J 6 bases; bases outside gene matches: 6. The CDR3 extends over 15 amino acids. CDR3 nucleotide sequence: TGCGCCAGCAGCGAGGTAGCGGGAGGCGCCGGGGAGCTGTTTTTT. Protein: CASSEVAGGAGELFF. Filled out from reference TRBV5-1 and TRBJ2-2, the complete variable domain reads KAGVTQTPRYLIKTRGQQVTLSCSPISGHRSVSWYQQTPGQGLQFLFEYFSETQRNKGNFPGRFSGRQFSNSRSEMNVSTLELGDSALYLCASSEVAGGAGELFFGEGSRLTVL.

The chain couples TRBV9 to TRBJ1-1; the match to TRBD1 covers 8 bases. CDR3 length: 16 residues. Germline-derived CDR1 and CDR2 are SGDLS and YYNGEE. V lost 2 bases and J lost 2; bases outside the gene matches: 8. CDR3 sequence reads: CASSVSQGVINTEAFF. The DNA of the CDR3 is TGTGCCAGCAGCGTGTCACAGGGGGTAATCAACACTGAAGCTTTCTTT.